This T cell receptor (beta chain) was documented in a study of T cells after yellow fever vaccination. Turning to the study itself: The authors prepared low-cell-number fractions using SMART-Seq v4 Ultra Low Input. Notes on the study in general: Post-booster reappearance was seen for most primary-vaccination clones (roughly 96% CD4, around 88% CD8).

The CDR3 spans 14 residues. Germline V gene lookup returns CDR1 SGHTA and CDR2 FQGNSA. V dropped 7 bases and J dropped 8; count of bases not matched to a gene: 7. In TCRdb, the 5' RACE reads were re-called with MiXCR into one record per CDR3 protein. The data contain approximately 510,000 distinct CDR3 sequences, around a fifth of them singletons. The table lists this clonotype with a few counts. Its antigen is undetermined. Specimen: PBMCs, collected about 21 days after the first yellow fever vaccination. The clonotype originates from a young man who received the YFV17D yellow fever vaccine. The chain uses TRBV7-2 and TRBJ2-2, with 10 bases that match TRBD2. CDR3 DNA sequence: TGTGCCAGCACCTTGACTAGCGGGTCAGGGGAGCTGTTTTTT. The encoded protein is CASTLTSGSGELFF.